Included here is one T cell receptor beta chain sequence, with context. What it binds is not known. V trimming: 2 bases; J trimming: 9 bases; junction bases outside the gene matches: 6. CDR3 length: 14 amino acids. Germline V gives CDR1 DFQATT, CDR2 SNEGSKA (reference sequence). These data are taken from a study of CD8 T cells in Susac syndrome. Whole-study results and caveats: The study conceded that relatively few individuals underwent its TCR sequencing and HLA analysis.

Random hexamers were used to reverse transcribe roughly 0.45 to 1 ug of RNA. The CDR3 of TCR beta was amplified by immunoSEQ multiplex PCR across 54 Vbeta and 13 Jbeta. TCRdb redid the calling of the immunoSEQ multiplex PCR reads with MiXCR, one entry per CDR3 protein. The sample includes approximately 160,000 distinct CDR3 sequences, approximately 94% of them seen just once. Sequencing of TCR beta was performed on blood CD8+ and CD4+ T cells. This TCR came from a human donor with multiple sclerosis. This sequence joins TRBV20-1 and TRBJ2-1; 11 bases are shared with TRBD2. Sequenced input: CD4+ T cells from PBMCs. The CDR3 reads CSARRPGTSGEQFF. In nucleotides, the CDR3 is TGCAGTGCTAGACGTCCCGGGACTAGCGGTGAGCAGTTCTTC.